The source of this TCR beta chain is a study of regulatory T cells in long-lasting Graves disease. Findings and caveats of the study: Between persistent patients, more than 2,500 public clonotypes were shared, exceeding the roughly 1,000 shared between new patients.

Germline V gene lookup returns CDR1 SGDLS and CDR2 YYNGEE. The V and J ends lost 2 bases and 7 bases, in that order; junction bases with no gene match: 8. The CDR3 is 15 residues long. Time point defined: newly diagnosed GD, antithyroid drugs for less than 3 months. PBMCs were the source of the RNA used for TCR sequencing. This clonotype has ten or more counts. Its antigen is as yet unknown. To make TCR beta libraries, researchers used iRepertoire HTBI primers and Arm-PCR of CDR3 regions. TCRdb reanalysed the multiplex PCR reads using MiXCR and keeps one entry per CDR3 protein. The sample yields 400,000 to 500,000 distinct CDR3 sequences, about 15% seen once. In addition, the sample was reused for a study of T cells in Graves' hyperthyroidism and ophthalmopathy.

The receptor's source is a woman aged 18-29 years with Graves disease. The sequences come from peripheral blood mononuclear cells (PBMCs), collected at new diagnosis, from a patient treated with antithyroid drugs. The chain uses TRBV9 and TRBJ2-1; 8 bases align to TRBD1. CDR3 DNA sequence: TGTGCCAGCAGCGTTTCCGGGACAGGTGGTAATGAGCAGTTCTTC. It translates to CASSVSGTGGNEQFF.